One TCR beta chain is described in this entry. The data are from a study of regulatory T cells in long-lasting Graves disease. Investigators prepared the TCR beta libraries by applying iRepertoire HTBI primers and Arm-PCR of CDR3 regions. TCRdb ran MiXCR on the multiplex PCR reads and lists one entry per CDR3 protein. The profile shows approximately 560,000 distinct CDR3 sequences, roughly a sixth of them singletons. Time point of the sample: newly diagnosed GD, antithyroid drugs for less than 3 months. PBMC RNA served as the TCR library source. The CDR3 runs to 13 residues. Germline-derived CDR1 and CDR2 are GTSNPN and SVGIG (reference sequence). The V end lost 3 bases, the J end lost 5 bases, and 10 bases lay between the germline ends. Another study also made use of these data, one on T cells in Graves' hyperthyroidism and ophthalmopathy. That investigation notes: Absent ophthalmopathy progression within 18 months defined stable Graves' hyperthyroidism.

This clonotype was sampled from a man aged 18 to 29 with Graves disease. The sequencing here drew on peripheral blood mononuclear cells (PBMCs), taken at new diagnosis, from a patient treated with antithyroid drugs. The chain recombines TRBV30 with TRBJ1-4, with no clear D. CDR3 residues: CAWRQPGNEKLFF. CDR3 DNA sequence: TGTGCCTGGAGACAGCCTGGGAATGAAAAACTGTTTTTT.